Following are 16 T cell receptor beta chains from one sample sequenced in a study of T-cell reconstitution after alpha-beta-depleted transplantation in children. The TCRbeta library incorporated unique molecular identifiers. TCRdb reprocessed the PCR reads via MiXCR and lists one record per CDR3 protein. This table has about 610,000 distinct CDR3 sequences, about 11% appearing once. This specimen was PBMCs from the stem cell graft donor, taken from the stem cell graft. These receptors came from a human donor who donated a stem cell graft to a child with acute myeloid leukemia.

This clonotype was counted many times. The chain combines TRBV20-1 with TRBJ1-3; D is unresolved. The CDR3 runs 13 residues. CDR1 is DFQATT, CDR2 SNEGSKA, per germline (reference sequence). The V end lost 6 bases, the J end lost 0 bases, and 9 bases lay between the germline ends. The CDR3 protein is CSALGDSGNTIYF. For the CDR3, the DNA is TGCAGTGCCCTCGGGGACTCTGGAAACACCATATATTTT.

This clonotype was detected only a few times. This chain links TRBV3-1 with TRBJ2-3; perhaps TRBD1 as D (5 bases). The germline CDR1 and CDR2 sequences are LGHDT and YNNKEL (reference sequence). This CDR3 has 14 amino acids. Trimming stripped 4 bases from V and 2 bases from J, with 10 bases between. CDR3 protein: CASSRGRDTDTQYF. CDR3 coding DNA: TGTGCCAGCAGCCGGGGCCGAGACACAGATACGCAGTATTTT.

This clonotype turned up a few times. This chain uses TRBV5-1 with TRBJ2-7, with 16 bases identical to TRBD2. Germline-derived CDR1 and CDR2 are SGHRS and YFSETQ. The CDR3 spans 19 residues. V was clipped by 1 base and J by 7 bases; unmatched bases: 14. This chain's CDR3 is CASSLFLGLAGGPISEQYF. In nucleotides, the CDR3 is TGCGCCAGCAGCTTGTTTTTGGGACTAGCGGGAGGGCCCATCAGTGAGCAGTACTTC.

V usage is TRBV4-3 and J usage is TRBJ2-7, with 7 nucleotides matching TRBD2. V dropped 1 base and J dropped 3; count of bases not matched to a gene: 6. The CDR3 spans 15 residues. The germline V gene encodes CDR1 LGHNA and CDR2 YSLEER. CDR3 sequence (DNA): TGCGCCAGCAGCCAAGTATCAGCGGGGAACTACGAGCAGTACTTC. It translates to CASSQVSAGNYEQYF.

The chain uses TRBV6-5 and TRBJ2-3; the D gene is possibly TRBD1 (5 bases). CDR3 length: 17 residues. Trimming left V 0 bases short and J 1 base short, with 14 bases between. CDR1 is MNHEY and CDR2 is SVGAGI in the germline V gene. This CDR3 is CASSYSTTGWGTDTQYF. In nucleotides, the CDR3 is TGTGCCAGCAGTTACTCAACCACAGGCTGGGGCACAGATACGCAGTATTTT.

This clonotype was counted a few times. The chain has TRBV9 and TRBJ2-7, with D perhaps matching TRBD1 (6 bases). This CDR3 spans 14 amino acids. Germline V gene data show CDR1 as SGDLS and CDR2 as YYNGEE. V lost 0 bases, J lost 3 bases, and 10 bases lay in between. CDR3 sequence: CASSVGGQNYEQYF. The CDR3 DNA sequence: TGTGCCAGCAGCGTAGGAGGACAGAACTACGAGCAGTACTTC.

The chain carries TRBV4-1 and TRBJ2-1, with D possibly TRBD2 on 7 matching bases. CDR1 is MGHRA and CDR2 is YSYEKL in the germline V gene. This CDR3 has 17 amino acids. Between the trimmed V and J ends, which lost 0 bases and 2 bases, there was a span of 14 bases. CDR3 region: CASSQEPGRGAYNEQFF. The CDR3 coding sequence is TGCGCCAGCAGCCAAGAACCGGGGAGGGGGGCCTACAATGAGCAGTTCTTC.

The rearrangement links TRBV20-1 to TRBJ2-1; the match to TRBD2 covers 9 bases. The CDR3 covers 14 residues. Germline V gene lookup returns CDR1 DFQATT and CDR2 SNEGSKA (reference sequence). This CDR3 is CSGGPSGDSNEQFF. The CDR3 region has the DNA TGCAGCGGCGGCCCTAGCGGGGACTCCAATGAGCAGTTCTTC.

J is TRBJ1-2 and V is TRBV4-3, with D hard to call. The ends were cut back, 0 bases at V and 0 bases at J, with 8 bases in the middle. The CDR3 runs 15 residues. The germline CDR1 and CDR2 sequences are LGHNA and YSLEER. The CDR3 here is CASSQDKGSNYGYTF. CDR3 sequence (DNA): TGCGCCAGCAGCCAAGATAAAGGGTCTAACTATGGCTACACCTTC.

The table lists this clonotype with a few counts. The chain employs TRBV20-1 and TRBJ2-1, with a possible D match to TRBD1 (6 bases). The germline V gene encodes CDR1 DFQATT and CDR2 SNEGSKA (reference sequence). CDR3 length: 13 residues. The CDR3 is CSFRQVSYNEQFF. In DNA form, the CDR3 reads TGCAGCTTCCGACAGGTCTCCTACAATGAGCAGTTCTTC.

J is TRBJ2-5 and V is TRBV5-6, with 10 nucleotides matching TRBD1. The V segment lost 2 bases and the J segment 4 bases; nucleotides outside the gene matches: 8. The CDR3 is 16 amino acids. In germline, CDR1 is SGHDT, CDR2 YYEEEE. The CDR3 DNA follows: TGTGCCAGCAGCTTTAGACAGGGGGCTGGGGGAGAGACCCAGTACTTC. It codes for CASSFRQGAGGETQYF.

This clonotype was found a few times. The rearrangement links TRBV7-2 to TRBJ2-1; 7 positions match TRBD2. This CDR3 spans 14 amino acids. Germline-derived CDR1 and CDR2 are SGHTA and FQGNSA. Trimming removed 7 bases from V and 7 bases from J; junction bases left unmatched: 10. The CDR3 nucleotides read TGTGCCAGCATGGAGGCTAGCGGAGGGAATGAGCAGTTCTTC. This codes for CASMEASGGNEQFF.

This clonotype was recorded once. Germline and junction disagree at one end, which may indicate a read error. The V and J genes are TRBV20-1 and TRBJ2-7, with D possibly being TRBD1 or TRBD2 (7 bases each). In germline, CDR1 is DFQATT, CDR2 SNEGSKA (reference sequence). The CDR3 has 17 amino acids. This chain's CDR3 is CCARRAGEGVRGREQYF. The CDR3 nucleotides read TGCTGTGCTAGGCGGGCGGGAGAGGGGGTTAGGGGGCGCGAGCAGTACTTC.

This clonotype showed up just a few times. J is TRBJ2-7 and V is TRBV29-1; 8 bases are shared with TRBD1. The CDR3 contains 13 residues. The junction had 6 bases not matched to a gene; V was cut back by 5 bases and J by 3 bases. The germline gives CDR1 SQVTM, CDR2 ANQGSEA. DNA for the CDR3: TGCAGCGTTTCCGGACAGGGCGGCTACGAGCAGTACTTC. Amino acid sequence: CSVSGQGGYEQYF.

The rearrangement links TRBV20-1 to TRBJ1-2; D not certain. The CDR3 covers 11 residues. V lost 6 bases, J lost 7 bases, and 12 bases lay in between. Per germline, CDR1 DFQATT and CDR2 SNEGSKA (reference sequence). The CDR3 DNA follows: TGCAGTGCGATTAAAGTGGGTGGCTACACCTTC. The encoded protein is CSAIKVGGYTF.

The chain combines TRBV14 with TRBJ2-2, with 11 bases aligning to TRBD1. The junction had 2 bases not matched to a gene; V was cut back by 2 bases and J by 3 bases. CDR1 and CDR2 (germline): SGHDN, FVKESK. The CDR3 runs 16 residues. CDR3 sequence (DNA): TGTGCCAGCAGCCAACCGGGACAGGGGGACACCGGGGAGCTGTTTTTT. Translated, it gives CASSQPGQGDTGELFF.